This is a list of T cell receptor beta chains from one sample in a study of T-cell reconstitution after alpha-beta-depleted transplantation in children. TCRdb used MiXCR to reprocess the PCR reads, holding one entry per CDR3 protein. The sample has fewer than 120,000 distinct CDR3 sequences; 10% to 13% are singletons. This material consisted of PBMCs from the stem cell graft donor, taken from the stem cell graft. These receptors were obtained from a human donor who donated a stem cell graft to a child with acute lymphoblastic leukemia. The CDR3 runs from the conserved cysteine through the conserved F or W. D genes are given only for firm matches. Some rows have no size entry. The others give once, few or many, or a class for an expanded clone.

D	V	size	J	DNA	CDR3
.	TRBV12-3/TRBV12-4	many	TRBJ2-7	TGTGCCAGCAGTTTTTTTGCGGGAGAGCAGTACTTC	CASSFFAGEQYF
TRBD2	TRBV5-1	many	TRBJ2-7	TGCGCCAGCAGCATCATAGCGGGTGTATCCTACGAGCAGTACTTC	CASSIIAGVSYEQYF
.	TRBV7-2	many	TRBJ1-1	TGTGCCAGCAGCTTAAGCCGGGCGACAGAAGCTTTCTTT	CASSLSRATEAFF
TRBD1	TRBV10-3	many	TRBJ2-7	TGTGCCATCAGTGGAGATTTGGGGACAGGGTCCTACGAGCAGTACTTC	CAISGDLGTGSYEQYF
TRBD1	TRBV6-1	many	TRBJ1-5	TGTGCCAGCAGTCCCGGGACAGGGGCGCCCAATCAGCCCCAGCATTTT	CASSPGTGAPNQPQHF
.	TRBV12-3/TRBV12-4	many	TRBJ1-6	TGTGCCAGCAGTTTGGGTGTGGGCTCCTATAATTCACCCCTCCACTTT	CASSLGVGSYNSPLHF
.	TRBV5-1	many	TRBJ2-1	TGCGCCAGCAGCCCTCAATTTGCGGCCGGCTCCTACAATGAGCAGTTCTTC	CASSPQFAAGSYNEQFF
.	TRBV5-1	many	TRBJ2-2	TGCGCCAGCAGTCGAGGAAGCGGCAACACCGGGGAGCTGTTTTTT	CASSRGSGNTGELFF
TRBD1	TRBV12-3/TRBV12-4	many	TRBJ2-6	TGTGCCAGCCGGGACAGGGGGATGTCTGGGGCCAACGTCCTGACTTTC	CASRDRGMSGANVLTF
TRBD2	TRBV2	few	TRBJ2-3	TGTGCCAGCAGCGAGAGCGGGAGAACAGATACGCAGTATTTT	CASSESGRTDTQYF
.	TRBV5-6	many	TRBJ1-6	TGTGCCAGCAGCTTCTCTAGACTGAATTCACCCCTCCACTTT	CASSFSRLNSPLHF
TRBD2	TRBV3-1	many	TRBJ2-3	TGTGCCAGCAGGGAGTTAGCGGGAGGCACAGATACGCAGTATTTT	CASRELAGGTDTQYF
TRBD1	TRBV5-1	many	TRBJ1-5	TGCGCCAGCAGCATCACAGGGGGCGGCAATCAGCCCCAGCATTTT	CASSITGGGNQPQHF
.	TRBV12-3/TRBV12-4	many	TRBJ1-5	TGTGCCAGCAGTTTACCGGCCCAGTATAGCAATCAGCCCCAGCATTTT	CASSLPAQYSNQPQHF
.	TRBV7-9	many	TRBJ2-2	TGTGCCAGCAGCTTCTCTATCGACTCGGCCACCGGGGAGCTGTTTTTT	CASSFSIDSATGELFF
TRBD1	TRBV7-3	many	TRBJ2-2	TGTGCCAGCAGCTTACCGGGACAGGGGGCGAACACCGGGGAGCTGTTTTTT	CASSLPGQGANTGELFF
.	TRBV7-2	many	TRBJ2-1	TGTGCCAGCAGCTTAGCCCCCTACAATGAGCAGTTCTTC	CASSLAPYNEQFF
TRBD1	TRBV5-1	many	TRBJ2-5	TGCGCCAGCAGCTTGCAGGACAGGGGTACGGAGACCCAGTACTTC	CASSLQDRGTETQYF
.	TRBV5-1	many	TRBJ2-1	TGCGCCAGCAGCTTGGTGGGACAAAGCTCCTACAATGAGCAGTTCTTC	CASSLVGQSSYNEQFF
.	TRBV7-2	many	TRBJ1-4	TGTGCCAGCAGCCGCACAGGGTTAACTAATGAAAAACTGTTTTTT	CASSRTGLTNEKLFF
.	TRBV7-9	many	TRBJ2-7	TGTGCCAGCATCGGGACAAAAACGGAGCAGTACTTC	CASIGTKTEQYF
TRBD2	TRBV4-3	.	TRBJ2-7	TGCGCCAGCAGCCAAGTGGCTAGCGGGAGTCCTGAGCAGTACTTC	CASSQVASGSPEQYF
TRBD1	TRBV29-1	many	TRBJ2-3	TGCAGCGTTGGGGACAGGGGGCGGTCAGATACGCAGTATTTT	CSVGDRGRSDTQYF
.	TRBV12-3/TRBV12-4	many	TRBJ1-1	TGTGCCAGCAGTGAACAGGGGAACACTGAAGCTTTCTTT	CASSEQGNTEAFF
.	TRBV6-2/TRBV6-3	many	TRBJ2-3	TGTGCCAGCACCCCCCCCAGGTCCGGCACAGATACGCAGTATTTT	CASTPPRSGTDTQYF
.	TRBV18	.	TRBJ1-3	TGTGCCAGCTCACTCCGGACAGCTCGTCTTGGAAACACCATATATTTT	CASSLRTARLGNTIYF
TRBD1	TRBV10-3	many	TRBJ2-5	TGTGCCATCAGTGAGCGGACAGGGGGCATGGAGACCCAGTACTTC	CAISERTGGMETQYF
TRBD1	TRBV10-3	many	TRBJ2-4	TGTGCCATCAGTGAGTCGGACAGGGCCAAAAACATTCAGTACTTC	CAISESDRAKNIQYF
TRBD1	TRBV20-1	few	TRBJ1-5	TGCAGTGCTGGACAGGGCGGACAGCCCCAGCATTTT	CSAGQGGQPQHF
TRBD1	TRBV25-1	many	TRBJ2-7	TGTGCCAGCAGACTCCCCCGGGACAGGGCCTACGAGCAGTACTTC	CASRLPRDRAYEQYF
TRBD1	TRBV5-1	many	TRBJ1-3	TGCGCCAGCAGCTGGGACGGGACAGCGGGAAACACCATATATTTT	CASSWDGTAGNTIYF
.	TRBV11-2	.	TRBJ1-4	TGTGCCAGCAGTTCAGGGGCCTTTAATGAAAAACTGTTTTTT	CASSSGAFNEKLFF
.	TRBV5-1	many	TRBJ2-3	TGCGCCAGCACAGGAATCCGGGTAGGCACAGATACGCAGTATTTT	CASTGIRVGTDTQYF
.	TRBV5-1	many	TRBJ1-1	TGCGCCAGCAGCTCAGGGGACTTGAACACTGAAGCTTTCTTT	CASSSGDLNTEAFF
.	TRBV20-1	many	TRBJ1-3	TGCAGTGCTAGCGGGATCTCTGGAAACACCATATATTTT	CSASGISGNTIYF
TRBD1	TRBV5-1	few	TRBJ2-5	TGCGCCAGCAGCTTGGAGGGGGCTGAGACCCAGTACTTC	CASSLEGAETQYF
.	TRBV7-8	.	TRBJ2-7	TGTGCCAGCAGCTCACGACTAGGTGGACCTAACGAGCAGTACTTC	CASSSRLGGPNEQYF
.	TRBV6-2/TRBV6-3	many	TRBJ1-1	TGTGCCAGCTGGCCCCGCGGGGAAAAAGAAAGAAGGGGAGCTTTCTTT	CASWPRGEKERRGAFF
TRBD1	TRBV12-3/TRBV12-4	many	TRBJ1-3	TGTGCCAGCATCCTGACAGGGGCTGGAAACACCATATATTTT	CASILTGAGNTIYF
TRBD2	TRBV6-5	many	TRBJ2-1	TGTGCCAGCAGTTACGAAGCGGGGGCGTACAATGAGCAGTTCTTC	CASSYEAGAYNEQFF
.	TRBV9	many	TRBJ2-7	TGTGCCAGCAGCGCTATGATCGGGTCCTACGAGCAGTACTTC	CASSAMIGSYEQYF
.	TRBV7-6	many	TRBJ1-5	TGTGCCAGCAGCTGGACAGCAGAACAGCCCCAGCATTTT	CASSWTAEQPQHF
TRBD2	TRBV5-1	once	TRBJ2-1	TGCGCCAGCAGCTTGGGACGGGGGGGCCAGAATGAGCAGTTCTTC	CASSLGRGGQNEQFF
TRBD2	TRBV11-2	many	TRBJ2-5	TGTGCCTCAGCTTCGCTAGCGGGGTACCAAGAGACCCAGTACTTC	CASASLAGYQETQYF
.	TRBV5-1	many	TRBJ2-6	TGCGCCAGCACCAACCTACGAGTTCAGGTCTCTGGGGCCAACGTCCTGACTTTC	CASTNLRVQVSGANVLTF
TRBD2	TRBV12-3/TRBV12-4	many	TRBJ2-1	TGTGCCAGCAGTTTCCGGACTAGCGGGGTAAATGAGCAGTTCTTC	CASSFRTSGVNEQFF
TRBD1	TRBV10-3	many	TRBJ1-5	TGTGCCATCAGTGAGTTACAGGGGCCTCAGCCCCAGCATTTT	CAISELQGPQPQHF
TRBD2	TRBV6-5	many	TRBJ2-1	TGTGCCAGCGTTAACGGGAGGAATCTCTACAATGAGCAGTTCTTC	CASVNGRNLYNEQFF
.	TRBV20-1	many	TRBJ2-3	TGCAGTGCTAGTCGGGTTTCGGGGGGCCCCACAGATACGCAGTATTTT	CSASRVSGGPTDTQYF
.	TRBV27	many	TRBJ1-2	TGTGCCAGCAGCTCTAAAGGGCCACTGGACGGCTACACCTTC	CASSSKGPLDGYTF
.	TRBV20-1	many	TRBJ2-7	TGCAGTGCTAGACAGGACCCTTACGAGCAGTACTTC	CSARQDPYEQYF
TRBD2	TRBV11-3	many	TRBJ2-1	TGTGCCAGCAGCTTAGAAGGGACTAGCCCCTACAATGAGCAGTTCTTC	CASSLEGTSPYNEQFF
.	TRBV6-2/TRBV6-3	many	TRBJ1-2	TGTGCCAGCAGTTTAACAGGACCCGGAGGCTACACCTTC	CASSLTGPGGYTF
.	TRBV3-1	many	TRBJ2-7	TGTGCCAGCAGCCAAGATCGCCCGCTGGGGGAGCAGTACTTC	CASSQDRPLGEQYF
.	TRBV7-9	.	TRBJ1-2	TGTGCCAGCAGCTTTGGAGGGGACTATGGCTACACCTTC	CASSFGGDYGYTF
.	TRBV6-5	many	TRBJ1-1	TGTGCCAGCTCCGAGGACCGGACAGTCACTGAAGCTTTCTTT	CASSEDRTVTEAFF
.	TRBV4-2	many	TRBJ2-7	TGTGCCAGCAGCCAAGGGGGGACCTACGAGCAGTACTTC	CASSQGGTYEQYF
.	TRBV11-2	many	TRBJ2-6	TGTGCCAGCAGCTTATCCAAGGGCAGGGTATCTGGGGCCAACGTCCTGACTTTC	CASSLSKGRVSGANVLTF
.	TRBV29-1	many	TRBJ2-5	TGCAGCGTTGAAGATCGAAAAGAGACCCAGTACTTC	CSVEDRKETQYF